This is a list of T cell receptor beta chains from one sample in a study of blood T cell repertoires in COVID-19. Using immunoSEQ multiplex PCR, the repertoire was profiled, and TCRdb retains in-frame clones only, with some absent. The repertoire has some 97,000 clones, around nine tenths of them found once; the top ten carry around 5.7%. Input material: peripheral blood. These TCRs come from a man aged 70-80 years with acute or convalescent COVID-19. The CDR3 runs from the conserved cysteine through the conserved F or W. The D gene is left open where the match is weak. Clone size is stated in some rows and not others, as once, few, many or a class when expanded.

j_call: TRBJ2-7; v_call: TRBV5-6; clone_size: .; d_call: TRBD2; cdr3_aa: CASSHQPGTSDYEQYF; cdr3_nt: TGTGCCAGCAGCCATCAACCAGGGACTAGCGATTACGAGCAGTACTTC
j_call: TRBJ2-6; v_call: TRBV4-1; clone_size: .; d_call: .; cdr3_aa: CASSQVVTTGANVLTF; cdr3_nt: TGCGCCAGCAGCCAAGTGGTGACAACCGGGGCCAACGTCCTGACTTTC
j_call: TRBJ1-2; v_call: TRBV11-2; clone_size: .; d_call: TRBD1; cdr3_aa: CASSPGQNYGYTF; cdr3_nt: TGTGCCAGCAGCCCGGGACAGAACTATGGCTACACCTTC
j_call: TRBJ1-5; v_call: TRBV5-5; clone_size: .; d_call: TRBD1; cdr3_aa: CASSLGQGPEAQHF; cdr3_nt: TGTGCCAGCAGTTTGGGACAGGGGCCCGAAGCCCAGCATTTT
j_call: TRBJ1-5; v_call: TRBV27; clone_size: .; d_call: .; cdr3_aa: CASSWRDSNQPQHF; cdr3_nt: TGTGCCAGCAGTTGGAGGGATAGCAATCAGCCCCAGCATTTT
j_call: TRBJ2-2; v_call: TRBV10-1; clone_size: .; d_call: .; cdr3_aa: CASNPLSCPNTGELFF; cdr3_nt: TGCGCCAGCAATCCCCTTAGCTGCCCGAACACCGGGGAGCTGTTTTTT
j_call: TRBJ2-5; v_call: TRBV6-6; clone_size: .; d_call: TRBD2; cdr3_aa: CASSRRSTSGGQETQYF; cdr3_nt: TGTGCCAGCAGTCGCCGCTCTACTAGCGGGGGACAAGAGACCCAGTACTTC
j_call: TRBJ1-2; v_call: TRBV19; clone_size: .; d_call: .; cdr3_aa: CASNKGMGDYGYTF; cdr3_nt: TGTGCCAGTAATAAGGGGATGGGTGACTATGGCTACACCTTC
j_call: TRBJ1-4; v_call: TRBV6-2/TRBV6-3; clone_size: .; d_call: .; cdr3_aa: CASSYSIVWGDEKLFF; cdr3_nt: TGTGCCAGCAGTTACTCAATCGTCTGGGGAGATGAAAAACTGTTTTTT
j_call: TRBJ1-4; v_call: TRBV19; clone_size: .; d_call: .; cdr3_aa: CASNGQINEKLFF; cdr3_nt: TGTGCCAGTAATGGTCAGATTAATGAAAAACTGTTTTTT
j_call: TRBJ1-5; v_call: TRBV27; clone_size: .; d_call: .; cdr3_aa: CASSPRPQGNQPQHF; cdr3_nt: TGTGCCAGCAGTCCGCGACCCCAGGGCAATCAGCCCCAGCATTTT
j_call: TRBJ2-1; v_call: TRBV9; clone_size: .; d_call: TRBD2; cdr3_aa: CASSVEGSGRAGGNEQFF; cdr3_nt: TGTGCCAGCAGCGTTGAGGGGAGCGGGAGGGCCGGGGGCAATGAGCAGTTCTTC
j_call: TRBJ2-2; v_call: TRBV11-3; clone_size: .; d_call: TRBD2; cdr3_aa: CASSLSGRRPGELFF; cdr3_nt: TGTGCCAGCAGCCTCAGCGGGAGGAGGCCCGGGGAGCTGTTTTTT
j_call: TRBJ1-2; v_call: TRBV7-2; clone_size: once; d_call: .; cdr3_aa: CASSPLTNYGYTF; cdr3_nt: TGTGCCAGCAGCCCATTAACAAACTATGGCTACACCTTC
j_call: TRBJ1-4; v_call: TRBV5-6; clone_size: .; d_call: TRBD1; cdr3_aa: CASSLLGTGYNEKLFF; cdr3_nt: TGTGCCAGCAGCTTGTTAGGGACAGGGTATAATGAAAAACTGTTTTTT
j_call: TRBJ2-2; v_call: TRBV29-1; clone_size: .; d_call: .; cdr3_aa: CSAAVLATGELFF; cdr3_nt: TGCAGCGCCGCGGTTTTGGCAACCGGGGAGCTGTTTTTT
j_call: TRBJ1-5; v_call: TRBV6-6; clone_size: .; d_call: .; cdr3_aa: CASTRVPNQPQHF; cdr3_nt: TGTGCCAGCACTCGAGTCCCAAATCAGCCCCAGCATTTT
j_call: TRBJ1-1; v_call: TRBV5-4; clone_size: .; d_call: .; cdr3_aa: CASSAVATEAFF; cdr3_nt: TGTGCCAGCAGCGCGGTTGCTACTGAAGCTTTCTTT
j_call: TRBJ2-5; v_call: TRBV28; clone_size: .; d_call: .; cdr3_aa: CASSLVRETQYF; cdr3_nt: TGTGCCAGCAGTTTGGTCCGGGAGACCCAGTACTTC